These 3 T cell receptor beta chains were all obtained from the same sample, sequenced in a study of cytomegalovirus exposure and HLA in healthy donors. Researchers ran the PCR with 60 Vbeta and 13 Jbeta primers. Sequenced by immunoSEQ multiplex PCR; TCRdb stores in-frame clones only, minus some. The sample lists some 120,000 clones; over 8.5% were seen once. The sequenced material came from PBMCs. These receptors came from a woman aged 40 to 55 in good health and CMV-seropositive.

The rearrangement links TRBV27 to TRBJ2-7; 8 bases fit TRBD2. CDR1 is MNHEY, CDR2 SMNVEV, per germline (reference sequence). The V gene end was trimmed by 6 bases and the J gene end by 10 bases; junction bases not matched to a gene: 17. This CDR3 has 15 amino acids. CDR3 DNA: TGTGCCAGCAGCCCGGGGGGGGCGGCTAGCGGACTCCAGTACTTC. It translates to CASSPGGAASGLQYF.

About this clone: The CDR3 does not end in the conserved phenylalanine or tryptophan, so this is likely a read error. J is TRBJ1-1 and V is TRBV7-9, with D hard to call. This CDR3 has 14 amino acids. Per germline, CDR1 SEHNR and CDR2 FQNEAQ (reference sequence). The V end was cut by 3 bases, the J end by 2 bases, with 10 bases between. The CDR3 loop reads CASSFGGINTEAFL. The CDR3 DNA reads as TGTGCCAGCAGCTTTGGAGGGATTAACACTGAAGCTTTCCTT.

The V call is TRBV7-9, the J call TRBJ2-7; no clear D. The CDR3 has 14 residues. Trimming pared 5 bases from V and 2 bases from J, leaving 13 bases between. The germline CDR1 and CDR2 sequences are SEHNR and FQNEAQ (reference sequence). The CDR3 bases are TGTGCCAGCAGCCCCGGTGGGCATACCTACGAGCAGTACTTC. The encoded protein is CASSPGGHTYEQYF.